The next 23 T cell receptor beta chains were all read from a single sample in a study of T cell clonotyping in hematopoietic cell transplantation. Here immunoSEQ multiplex PCR was the method, and the copy in TCRdb shows in-frame clones only, minus some. The table lists approximately 8,800 clones, roughly 93% of them singletons, with more than 5.5% in the top ten. Source: PBMCs, taken 100 days after allogeneic stem cell transplant. The source of these receptors is a male patient in his fifties or sixties who had an allogeneic stem cell transplant from a related donor, so T cells may come from the graft donor. Some clones in this sample may be carry-over from other donors' samples.

The V gene is TRBV15, the J gene TRBJ1-1; no definite D call. CDR1 LNHNV and CDR2 YYDKDF come from the germline V gene (reference sequence). This CDR3 spans 15 amino acids. V gave up 1 base and J gave up 5 bases, with 14 bases separating them. For the CDR3, the DNA is TGTGCCACCAGCAGAGGGTCTATGAGTGGGACTGAAGCTTTCTTT. Its translation: CATSRGSMSGTEAFF.

This clone was picked up one time. The gene calls are TRBV27 and TRBJ2-3, with D possibly being TRBD2 (5 bases). CDR3 size: 14 residues. Trimming removed 6 bases at V and 0 bases at J, with 10 bases between. The V gene's germline CDR1 is MNHEY and CDR2 SMNVEV (reference sequence). The CDR3 region is CASRPRGSTDTQYF. In nucleotides, the CDR3 is TGTGCCAGCAGGCCCCGGGGAAGCACAGATACGCAGTATTTT.

This rearrangement joins TRBV9 to TRBJ1-6; D is perhaps TRBD1 (5 bases). V lost 4 bases and J lost 15, with 17 bases in between. The CDR3 sequence is 13 residues long. Germline values: CDR1 SGDLS, CDR2 YYNGEE. In nucleotides, the CDR3 is TGTGCCAGCAGCCCGTACCGGGACTCGTTCCTCCACTTT. Amino acids: CASSPYRDSFLHF. Variable domain in full (rest from reference TRBV9 and TRBJ1-6): DSGVTQTPKHLITATGQRVTLRCSPRSGDLSVYWYQQSLDQGLQFLIQYYNGEERAKGNILERFSAQQFPDLHSELNLSSLELGDSALYFCASSPYRDSFLHFGNGTRLTVT.

The chain uses TRBV29-1 and TRBJ1-3, with a tentative D call TRBD1 (5 bases). The CDR3 is made up of 14 amino acids. The V end was cut by 7 bases, the J end by 2 bases, with 15 bases between. Per germline, CDR1 SQVTM and CDR2 ANQGSEA. The CDR3 DNA reads as TGCAGCGCTGTCCTCACAGGTACTGGAAACACCATATATTTT. This codes for CSAVLTGTGNTIYF.

The chain links TRBV6-5 to TRBJ2-7; a possible D gene is TRBD1 (5 bases). CDR1 MNHEY and CDR2 SVGAGI come from the germline V gene. This CDR3 has 14 amino acids. Trimming removed 6 bases at V and 2 bases at J, with 14 bases between. The CDR3 protein is CASSGGAGPYEQYF. In DNA, the CDR3 is TGTGCCAGCAGCGGTGGGGCAGGCCCCTACGAGCAGTACTTC.

This rearrangement joins TRBV5-1 to TRBJ2-7; D might be TRBD1 (5 bases). V was shortened by 2 bases and J by 6 bases, with 12 bases between the two germline ends. The CDR3 is 13 amino acids. The germline CDR1 and CDR2 sequences are SGHRS and YFSETQ. CDR3 sequence: CASSFRVASEQYF. Here the CDR3 DNA reads TGCGCCAGCAGCTTCAGGGTAGCCAGCGAGCAGTACTTC.

CDR3 amino acids: CAIDGGGQGDYGYTF. As DNA, the CDR3 is TGTGCCATCGACGGGGGGGGACAGGGCGACTATGGCTACACCTTC. The chain links TRBV2 to TRBJ1-2; 9 bases are shared with TRBD1. The CDR3 extends over 15 amino acids. CDR1 and CDR2 from the germline V gene are SNHLY and FYNNEI. The V segment lost 10 bases and the J segment 3 bases; nucleotides outside the gene matches: 12.

CDR3 DNA: TGCGCCAGCAGCCAAGATCGGAGGGCTTTCTTT. As protein: CASSQDRRAFF. The V gene is TRBV4-1, the J gene TRBJ1-1; D uncertain. The CDR3 runs to 11 residues. Germline assignment: CDR1 MGHRA and CDR2 YSYEKL. V lost 0 bases, J lost 11 bases, and 7 bases lay in between.

V is TRBV6-1 and J is TRBJ1-2; D not certain. Germline CDR1 is MNHNS and CDR2 is SASEGT. V lost 3 bases and J 0 bases, leaving 17 bases between the germline ends. CDR3 length equals 17 residues. CDR3 amino acids: CASSELGNRRANYGYTF. The CDR3 coding sequence is TGTGCCAGCAGTGAGTTAGGGAATCGACGGGCTAACTATGGCTACACCTTC.

This chain joins TRBV30 and TRBJ1-1; the D gene is possibly TRBD1 (5 bases). The CDR3 is made up of 16 amino acids. V was trimmed by 6 bases and J by 4 bases, leaving 24 bases between them. CDR1 is GTSNPN and CDR2 is SVGIG in the germline V gene (reference sequence). The CDR3, as DNA: TGTGCCTGTCGGCCCGGCAGGGCCTTTTCGAGCACTGAAGCTTTCTTT. Protein product: CACRPGRAFSSTEAFF.

The gene calls are TRBV9 and TRBJ2-5, with D possibly being TRBD1 (6 bases). CDR1 is SGDLS, CDR2 YYNGEE, per germline. The CDR3 covers 16 residues. The ends were cut back, 3 bases at V and 2 bases at J, with 17 bases in the middle. CDR3 nucleotides: TGTGCCAGCAGCGCCGGAAGGGACACCACACAAGAGACCCAGTACTTC. It is translated as CASSAGRDTTQETQYF.

The chain joins TRBV6-6 to TRBJ2-2; D possibly corresponds to TRBD1 (6 bases). Germline loops: CDR1 MNHNY, CDR2 SVGAGI (reference sequence). With 4 bases removed from V and 3 bases from J, the gap between germline ends came to 12 bases. The CDR3 contains 15 residues. The DNA of the CDR3 is TGTGCCAGCAGTTCCACAGGGAGTCACACCGGGGAGCTGTTTTTT. Protein: CASSSTGSHTGELFF.

The chain combines TRBV4-3 with TRBJ2-7; perhaps TRBD1 as D (6 bases). Deletions cut 3 bases from V and 1 base from J, with 19 bases between. The CDR3 runs to 17 residues. In germline, CDR1 is LGHNA, CDR2 YSLEER. CDR3 sequence: CASSQTQWPQGSYEQYF. The CDR3 DNA reads TGCGCCAGCAGCCAGACCCAGTGGCCACAGGGTTCCTACGAGCAGTACTTC.

CDR3 bases: TGTGCCAGCAGCTCTTGGACAGGGCCGAACACTGAAGCTTTCTTT. It is translated as CASSSWTGPNTEAFF. The V and J genes are TRBV7-9 and TRBJ1-1; 8 bases match TRBD1. In germline, CDR1 is SEHNR, CDR2 FQNEAQ (reference sequence). Trimming removed 4 bases from V and 1 base from J; junction bases left unmatched: 5. This CDR3 has 15 amino acids.

The V call is TRBV5-4, the J call TRBJ2-2; TRBD2 matches 7 bases. There are 16 residues in the CDR3. Germline CDR1 reads SGHNT; CDR2 reads YYREEE (reference sequence). J gave up 2 bases and V 4 bases, and 8 bases lay outside the gene matches. The CDR3 nucleotides read TGTGCCAGCAGCCGGGGACTACCGACAAACACCGGGGAGCTGTTTTTT. This sequence encodes CASSRGLPTNTGELFF.

The chain employs TRBV14 and TRBJ2-7; D gene uncertain. V was pared by 1 base and J by 4 bases, with 11 bases between. This CDR3 region has 14 residues. Looked up from germline, CDR1 is SGHDN and CDR2 is FVKESK. Written as DNA, the CDR3 is TGTGCCAGCAGCCAAGTCAACAGCTTGTACGAGCAGTACTTC. This translates into CASSQVNSLYEQYF.

The chain is built from TRBV27 and TRBJ1-1, with D possibly matching TRBD1 (6 bases). Germline V gene data show CDR1 as MNHEY and CDR2 as SMNVEV (reference sequence). Trimming stripped 2 bases from V and 4 bases from J, with 8 bases between. The CDR3 runs 13 residues. This CDR3 reads CASSLQGLTEAFF. Here the CDR3 DNA reads TGTGCCAGCAGTTTACAGGGGCTCACTGAAGCTTTCTTT.

J is TRBJ2-2 and V is TRBV9, with a tentative D call TRBD1 (6 bases). The CDR3 extends over 16 amino acids. Germline CDR1 SGDLS, CDR2 YYNGEE. With 4 bases removed from V and 4 bases from J, the gap between germline ends came to 17 bases. The CDR3, as DNA: TGTGCCAGCAGCCCAACAGGGAAACAGGGCACCGGGGAGCTGTTTTTT. It encodes CASSPTGKQGTGELFF.

This chain uses TRBV27 with TRBJ1-2, with a weak D call TRBD1 (6 bases). Germline assignment: CDR1 MNHEY and CDR2 SMNVEV (reference sequence). The V end lost 3 bases, the J end lost 3 bases, and 17 bases lay between the germline ends. The CDR3 is 16 amino acids. CDR3 loop: CASSFDFRTEDYGYTF. The CDR3 DNA reads as TGTGCCAGCAGTTTTGACTTCAGGACAGAGGACTATGGCTACACCTTC.

The chain links TRBV29-1 to TRBJ1-4; possible D gene TRBD1, 6 bases. Per the germline V gene, CDR1 is SQVTM and CDR2 is ANQGSEA. The CDR3 is 14 residues long. Trimming removed 4 bases from V and 8 bases from J, with 17 bases in between. CDR3 in DNA: TGCAGCGTTGTGGGAGGGGGGGCTCGGGAAAAACTGTTTTTT. Translating gives CSVVGGGAREKLFF.

This chain uses TRBV14 with TRBJ2-6, with D unresolved. Trimming removed 0 bases at V and 0 bases at J, with 9 bases between. Germline values: CDR1 SGHDN, CDR2 FVKESK. The CDR3 loop spans 17 amino acids. CDR3 loop: CASSQDLGFSGANVLTF. The CDR3 coding sequence is TGTGCCAGCAGCCAAGATCTAGGATTCTCTGGGGCCAACGTCCTGACTTTC.

The J gene is TRBJ1-2, the V gene TRBV6-5, with TRBD1 identical over 9 bases. Trimming cost V 5 bases and J 6 bases; bases outside gene matches: 7. The germline gives CDR1 MNHEY, CDR2 SVGAGI. CDR3 length: 14 amino acids. DNA of the CDR3: TGTGCCAGCAGTACTACAGGGGGCTTCGATGGCTACACCTTC. Translation: CASSTTGGFDGYTF.

The chain has TRBV4-3 and TRBJ1-4; 7 positions agree with TRBD1. The V and J ends lost 0 bases and 0 bases, in that order; junction bases with no gene match: 1. This CDR3 is built from 16 residues. CDR1 is LGHNA and CDR2 is YSLEER in the germline V gene. The CDR3 DNA reads TGCGCCAGCAGCCAAGAGGGGACAGCAACTAATGAAAAACTGTTTTTT. It yields the protein CASSQEGTATNEKLFF.